This TCR beta chain was recorded in a study of blood T cell repertoires in COVID-19 (dated by TCRdb to 2018 to 2021). Study-wide context: Collaborator samples came from the United States, Italy and Spain and covered acute and convalescent phases of COVID-19. Where available, HLA class I and class II types were taken from metadata supplied by the sample provider and were not determined by assay-based typing. The material from the prospective study consisted of cDNA or gDNA derived from T cells, B-cell-depleted T cells, or PBMCs. The dataset comprised deeply sampled blood TCRbeta repertoires from subjects exposed to, actively infected with, or recovered from COVID-19. The samples were drawn from two sources: the first 160 participants of the ongoing ImmuneRACE study, and 1,254 subjects contributed by 6 global collaborators. The sample metadata nearly always contained a de-identified subject ID, COVID-19 status, age in years and sex. The repertoires were released in a freely available public database intended as a resource for research on the immune response to SARS-CoV-2.

Notes on this clone: The antigen this receptor binds is unknown. Base qualities are not provided; no much larger clone lies one nucleotide away.

Whole blood was collected in K2EDTA tubes by collaborating institutions according to the institutions' own protocols. For TCRbeta analysis, collaborators shipped samples in one of three forms: frozen whole blood, isolated PBMCs, or DNA extracted from either of those sample types. Points the paper makes about the study in general: The quantity of clinical and demographic metadata differed by source and by participant and was supplied without curation.

The immunoSEQ Assay, a bias-controlled multiplex PCR, was used to amplify TCRbeta CDR3 regions from genomic DNA. Regarding the original processing steps: The number of nucleated cells in each sample was estimated from the amplification of reference gene primers within the assay. Sequence reads were collapsed and filtered to measure the absolute abundance of every unique TCRbeta CDR3 rearrangement. For each sample, productive Simpson clonality was calculated as the square root of Simpson's diversity index across productive rearrangements. The source is immuneACCESS, and TCRdb retained only in-frame sequences with V and J called. Part of the clones is not carried over; for the studies checked, unresolved V genes explain less than half of this, and the remainder is unexplained. That table gives V, J and clone size, and the DNA gave D and trimming. The sample table holds around 91,000 clones, of which over 75% were seen once. The ten largest clones represent 9.5% to 15% of the sample.

CDR1 SGHVS and CDR2 FQNEAQ are derived from the germline V gene. The V and J ends are trimmed by 1 base and 9 bases, leaving 9 bases between them. Taken from cysteine to phenylalanine, the CDR3 has 12 residues. Only the CDR3 part of the read is kept: 36 bases, read in frame from the first base. The TCR comes from a human donor in a cohort sampled during active COVID-19. The V gene is TRBV7-8 and the J gene is TRBJ1-2; the D region possibly corresponds to TRBD1 (6 bases align). The sample consisted of peripheral blood. The CDR3 protein: CASSLDRVSYTF. The DNA is TGTGCCAGCAGCTTAGACAGGGTTAGCTACACCTTC.